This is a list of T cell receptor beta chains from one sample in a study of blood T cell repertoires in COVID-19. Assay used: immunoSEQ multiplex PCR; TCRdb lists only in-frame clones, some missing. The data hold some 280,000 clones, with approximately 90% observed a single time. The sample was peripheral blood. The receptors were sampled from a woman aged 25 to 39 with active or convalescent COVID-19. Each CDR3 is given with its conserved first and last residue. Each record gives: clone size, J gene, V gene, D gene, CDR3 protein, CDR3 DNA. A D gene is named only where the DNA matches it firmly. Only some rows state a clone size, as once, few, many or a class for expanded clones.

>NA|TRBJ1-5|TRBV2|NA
CASSGQGNQPQHF
TGTGCCAGCAGTGGTCAGGGGAATCAGCCCCAGCATTTT
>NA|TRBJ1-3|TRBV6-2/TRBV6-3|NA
CASSKHGNTIYF
TGTGCCAGCAGCAAACACGGAAACACCATATATTTT
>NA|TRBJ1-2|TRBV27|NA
CASSSGTGRNYGYTF
TGTGCCAGCAGTTCCGGTACAGGGCGGAACTATGGCTACACCTTC
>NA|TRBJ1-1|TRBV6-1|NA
CASSETGALTEAFF
TGTGCCAGCAGTGAAACGGGTGCTCTGACTGAAGCTTTCTTT
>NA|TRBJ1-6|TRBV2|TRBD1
CASQGQGFLPLHF
TGTGCCAGCCAGGGACAGGGTTTCTTACCCCTCCACTTT
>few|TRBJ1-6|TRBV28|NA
CASSINQGYESPLHF
TGTGCCAGCAGCATTAATCAGGGTTATGAATCACCCCTCCACTTT
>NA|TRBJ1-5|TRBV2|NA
CASSESRQFDQPQHF
TGTGCCAGCAGTGAGTCTAGGCAGTTTGATCAGCCCCAGCATTTT
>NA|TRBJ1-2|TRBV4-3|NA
CASSQEMSTGYGYTF
TGCGCCAGCAGCCAAGAAATGAGTACGGGCTATGGCTACACCTTC
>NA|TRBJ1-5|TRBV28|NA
CASSSLEGGLQPQHF
TGTGCCAGCAGTTCCTTGGAGGGGGGGCTTCAGCCCCAGCATTTT
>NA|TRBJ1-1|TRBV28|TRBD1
CASSPQTGATEAFF
TGTGCCAGCAGCCCCCAGACAGGGGCTACTGAAGCTTTCTTT
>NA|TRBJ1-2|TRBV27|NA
CASSPDSTYGYTF
TGTGCCAGCAGTCCGGACAGCACCTATGGCTACACCTTC
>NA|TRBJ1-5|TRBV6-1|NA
CASSEVGGAGQPQHF
TGTGCCAGCAGTGAAGTGGGAGGGGCAGGTCAGCCCCAGCATTTT
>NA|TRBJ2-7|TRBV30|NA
CAWGGAFYEQYF
TGTGCCTGGGGGGGGGCTTTCTACGAGCAGTACTTC
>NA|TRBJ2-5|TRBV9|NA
CASSAGTGRETQYF
TGTGCCAGCAGCGCCGGGACGGGGAGGGAGACCCAGTACTTC
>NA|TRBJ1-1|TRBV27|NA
CASWDSGNTEAFF
TGTGCCAGCTGGGACTCGGGGAACACTGAAGCTTTCTTT
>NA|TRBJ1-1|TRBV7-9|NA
CASTSGGRRAFF
TGTGCCAGCACCTCGGGTGGCCGGCGGGCTTTCTTT
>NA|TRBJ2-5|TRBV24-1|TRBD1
CATSDTDRGRETQYF
TGTGCCACCAGTGATACCGACAGGGGCCGCGAGACCCAGTACTTC
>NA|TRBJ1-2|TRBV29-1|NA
CSVDRLRYGYTF
TGCAGCGTTGACAGGCTCCGGTATGGCTACACCTTC
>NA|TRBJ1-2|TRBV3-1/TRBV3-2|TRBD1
CASSQDLDRGWYGYTF
TGTGCCAGCAGCCAAGATCTCGACAGGGGGTGGTATGGCTACACCTTC
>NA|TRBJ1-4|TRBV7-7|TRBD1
CASSLGTGVNEKLFF
TGTGCTAGCAGCTTAGGTACAGGGGTTAATGAAAAACTGTTTTTT
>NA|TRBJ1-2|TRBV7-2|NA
CASSLTGNFGYTF
TGTGCCAGCAGCTTAACAGGAAATTTTGGCTACACCTTC
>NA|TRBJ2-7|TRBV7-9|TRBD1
CASRSSASGQGSYEQYF
TGTGCCAGCAGGTCATCGGCCTCGGGACAGGGATCCTACGAGCAGTACTTC
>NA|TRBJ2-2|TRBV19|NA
CASKQGVGELFF
TGTGCCAGTAAGCAGGGCGTCGGGGAGCTGTTTTTT
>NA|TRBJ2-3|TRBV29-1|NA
CSVEDWSRDTQYF
TGCAGCGTTGAAGATTGGAGTAGAGATACGCAGTATTTT
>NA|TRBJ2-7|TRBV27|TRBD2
CASSLGLRGSEQYF
TGTGCCAGCAGTCTGGGACTACGCGGGAGCGAGCAGTACTTC
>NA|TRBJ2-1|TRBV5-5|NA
CASSFSGLGSYNEQFF
TGTGCCAGCAGCTTTTCAGGGTTAGGGTCCTACAATGAGCAGTTCTTC
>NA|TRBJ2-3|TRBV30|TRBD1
CAWSPWARTGGEYF
TGTGCCTGGAGCCCATGGGCCCGGACAGGGGGGGAGTATTTT
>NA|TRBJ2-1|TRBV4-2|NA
CASSRHYNEQFF
TGTGCCAGCAGCCGACACTACAATGAGCAGTTCTTC
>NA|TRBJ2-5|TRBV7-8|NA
CASSLRTIQETQYF
TGTGCCAGCAGCCTTCGGACTATACAAGAGACCCAGTACTTC
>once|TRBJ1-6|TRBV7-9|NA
CASSLPGYSPLHF
TGTGCCAGCAGCTTACCAGGGTACTCACCCCTCCACTTT
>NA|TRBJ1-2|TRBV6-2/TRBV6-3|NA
CASSYFGRSYGYTF
TGTGCCAGCAGTTACTTCGGGAGGTCCTATGGCTACACCTTC
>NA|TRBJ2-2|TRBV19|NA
CASSGRGGTGELFF
TGTGCCAGTAGTGGAAGGGGTGGCACCGGGGAGCTGTTTTTT
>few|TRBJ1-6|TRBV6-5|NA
CASSYPGAPLHF
TGTGCCAGCAGTTACCCAGGGGCGCCCCTCCACTTT
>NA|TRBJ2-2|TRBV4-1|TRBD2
CASSQDVLAGGPNTGELFF
TGCGCCAGCAGCCAAGATGTCCTAGCGGGGGGGCCTAACACCGGGGAGCTGTTTTTT
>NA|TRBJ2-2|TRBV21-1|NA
CASSKGVGTGGADGELFF
TGTGCCAGCAGCAAAGGAGTAGGGACAGGGGGCGCCGACGGGGAGCTGTTTTTT
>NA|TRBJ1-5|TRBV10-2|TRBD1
CASSLDRVNQPQHF
TGCGCCAGCAGCCTTGACAGGGTCAATCAGCCCCAGCATTTT
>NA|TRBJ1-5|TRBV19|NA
CASSWQGTQPQHF
TGTGCCAGTAGTTGGCAGGGGACGCAGCCCCAGCATTTT
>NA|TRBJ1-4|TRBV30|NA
CAWSDRTLSNEKLFF
TGTGCCTGGAGTGACAGGACACTTAGTAATGAAAAACTGTTTTTT
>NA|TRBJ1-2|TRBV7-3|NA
CASSPGGGVGYTF
TGTGCCAGCAGCCCCGGGGGGGGCGTTGGCTACACCTTC
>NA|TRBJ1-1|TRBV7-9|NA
CASSFGGGSEAFF
TGTGCCAGCAGCTTTGGGGGAGGGTCTGAAGCTTTCTTT
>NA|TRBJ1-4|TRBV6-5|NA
CASRLTATNEKLFF
TGTGCCAGCAGGCTGACAGCAACTAATGAAAAACTGTTTTTT
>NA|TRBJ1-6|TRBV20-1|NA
CSASFGVSYNSPLHF
TGCAGTGCTAGTTTCGGGGTGTCGTATAATTCACCCCTCCACTTT
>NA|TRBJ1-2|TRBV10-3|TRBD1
CAIKGTETYGYTF
TGTGCCATAAAGGGGACAGAGACCTATGGCTACACCTTC
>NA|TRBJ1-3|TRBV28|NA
CASSLSTSGNTIYF
TGTGCCAGCAGTTTAAGCACCTCTGGAAACACCATATATTTT
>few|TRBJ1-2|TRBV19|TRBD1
CASIPGQGSYGYTF
TGTGCCAGTATACCGGGACAGGGGAGCTATGGCTACACCTTC
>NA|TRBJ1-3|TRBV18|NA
CASSPTGSGTGNTIYF
TGTGCCAGCTCACCAACAGGGAGTGGGACTGGAAACACCATATATTTT
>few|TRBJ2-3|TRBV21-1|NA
CASSETRLADTQYF
TGTGCCAGCAGCGAAACGAGGTTAGCAGATACGCAGTATTTT
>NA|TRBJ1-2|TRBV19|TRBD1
CASSPGGDRGLLYGYTF
TGTGCCAGTAGTCCTGGCGGGGACAGGGGGCTCCTCTATGGCTACACCTTC
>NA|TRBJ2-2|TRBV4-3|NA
CASSQTVGELFF
TGCGCCAGCAGCCAAACGGTCGGGGAGCTGTTTTTT
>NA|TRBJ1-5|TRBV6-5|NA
CANGDPGTKPQHF
TGTGCCAACGGCGATCCGGGAACGAAGCCCCAGCATTTT